The 27 T cell receptor beta chains below all came from one sample that was sequenced in a study of blood T cell repertoires in COVID-19. The repertoire was sequenced with immunoSEQ multiplex PCR; TCRdb's copy has only in-frame clones and lacks some. Of around 100,000 clones in the sample, approximately 88% were seen once. The sequencing input was peripheral blood. The receptors here all came from a woman aged 60-75 years with acute or convalescent COVID-19.

V and J are TRBV19 and TRBJ1-3, with a weak D call TRBD1 (6 bases). Trimming cost V 10 bases and J 0 bases, with 13 bases left between them. The CDR3 contains 14 residues. CDR1 and CDR2 from the germline V gene are LNHDA and SQIVND (reference sequence). CDR3 region: CATRDIASGNTIYF. CDR3 DNA sequence: TGTGCCACCAGGGACATCGCCTCTGGAAACACCATATATTTT.

The chain uses TRBV28 and TRBJ1-2, with 8 nucleotides matching TRBD1. V lost 3 bases to trimming and J lost 4 bases; unmatched junction nucleotides: 10. Germline V gives CDR1 MDHEN, CDR2 SYDVKM. The CDR3 runs to 16 residues. The CDR3: CASSLPGQGYLYGYTF. The CDR3 bases are TGTGCCAGCAGTTTGCCCGGACAGGGTTATCTCTATGGCTACACCTTC.

This sequence joins TRBV3-1 (or the pseudogene TRBV3-2) and TRBJ2-2; D is ambiguous. This CDR3 is 12 amino acids long. V lost 10 bases to trimming and J lost 8 bases, with 14 bases between them. Germline CDR1 is LGHDT and CDR2 is YNNKEL (reference sequence). For the CDR3, the DNA is TGTGCCACCACAAACGTCGGGGGGGAGCTGTTTTTT. Translating gives CATTNVGGELFF.

The chain joins TRBV2 to TRBJ1-1, with 7 bases that match TRBD1. The CDR3 sequence is 14 residues long. Germline V lookup: CDR1 SNHLY, CDR2 FYNNEI. V was pared by 7 bases and J by 4 bases, with 9 bases of the junction left unmatched. This chain's CDR3 is CASTTTGWGTEAFF. The CDR3 nucleotides read TGTGCCAGCACCACGACAGGGTGGGGCACTGAAGCTTTCTTT.

The chain recombines TRBV2 with TRBJ1-6; no definite D call. Trimming took 4 bases from V and 7 from J, leaving 8 bases between them. This CDR3 contains 13 residues. Looked up from germline, CDR1 is SNHLY and CDR2 is FYNNEI. CDR3 residues: CASSGGPNSPLHF. For the CDR3, the DNA is TGTGCCAGCAGTGGAGGGCCCAATTCACCCCTCCACTTT.

This sequence joins TRBV18 and TRBJ2-3, with D perhaps matching TRBD2 (6 bases). CDR3 length: 17 amino acids. The germline gives CDR1 KGHSH, CDR2 LQKENI. V dropped 5 bases and J dropped 3 bases, with 21 bases sitting between them. CDR3 in amino acids: CASSAGLGTPGTDTQYF. As DNA, the CDR3 is TGTGCCAGCTCAGCGGGACTGGGGACCCCTGGGACAGATACGCAGTATTTT.

This chain uses TRBV30 with TRBJ1-3; a possible D gene is TRBD1 (5 bases). The CDR3 contains 12 residues. Per germline, CDR1 GTSNPN and CDR2 SVGIG (reference sequence). Trimming took off 4 bases at V and 1 base at J, with 5 bases between the two ends. The CDR3 region has the DNA TGTGCCTGGACAGGGTCTGGAAACACCATATATTTT. As protein: CAWTGSGNTIYF.

This chain connects TRBV2 to TRBJ1-4, with 10 bases matching TRBD1. The CDR3 runs 14 residues. CDR1 and CDR2 (germline): SNHLY, FYNNEI. V lost 5 bases to trimming and J lost 5 bases; unmatched junction nucleotides: 2. The CDR3 is CASSSGQGNEKLFF. The CDR3 DNA reads TGTGCCAGCAGTTCGGGACAGGGGAATGAAAAACTGTTTTTT.

The J gene is TRBJ1-4, the V gene TRBV3-1 (or the pseudogene TRBV3-2), with a weak D call TRBD1 (6 bases). With 0 bases removed from V and 7 bases from J, the gap between germline ends came to 15 bases. The CDR3 is made up of 16 amino acids. Germline CDR1 LGHDT, CDR2 YNNKEL (reference sequence). CDR3 in DNA: TGTGCCAGCAGCCAAGATCTAGGACAGCCCAGTGAAAAACTGTTTTTT. As protein: CASSQDLGQPSEKLFF.

The chain couples TRBV30 to TRBJ1-1; 8 bases match TRBD1. The trim removed 4 bases at V and 0 bases at J, leaving 4 bases unmatched. CDR3 length equals 14 residues. CDR1 is GTSNPN, CDR2 SVGIG, per germline (reference sequence). This chain's CDR3 is CAWTDRGVNTEAFF. CDR3 DNA sequence: TGTGCCTGGACTGACAGGGGCGTGAACACTGAAGCTTTCTTT.

This clone was detected once. This rearrangement joins TRBV19 to TRBJ1-6, with D possibly TRBD1 on 5 matching bases. V lost 9 bases, J lost 9 bases, and 15 bases lay in between. The germline CDR1 and CDR2 sequences are LNHDA and SQIVND (reference sequence). CDR3 length: 13 amino acids. The CDR3 is CASTGVAGSPLHF. CDR3 sequence (DNA): TGTGCCAGCACAGGTGTCGCCGGTTCACCCCTCCACTTT.

The V gene is TRBV7-9, the J gene TRBJ1-4, with 7 bases identical to TRBD1. Unmatched junction bases numbered 7, after V lost 2 bases and J lost 4 bases. In germline, CDR1 is SEHNR, CDR2 FQNEAQ (reference sequence). The CDR3 is 16 amino acids. For the CDR3, the DNA is TGTGCCAGCAGCTTAATACAGGGGTCGGGTAATGAAAAACTGTTTTTT. This encodes CASSLIQGSGNEKLFF.

V usage is TRBV3-1 (or the pseudogene TRBV3-2) and J usage is TRBJ2-3; 7 nucleotides agree with TRBD2. There are 15 residues in the CDR3. J gave up 2 bases and V 1 base, and 3 bases lay outside the gene matches. The germline gives CDR1 LGHDT, CDR2 YNNKEL (reference sequence). The CDR3 DNA reads TGTGCCAGCAGCCAAGCCCTAGCGGTCACAGATACGCAGTATTTT. Translation gives CASSQALAVTDTQYF.

This chain joins TRBV4-1 and TRBJ2-7, with 9 bases lining up with TRBD2. This CDR3 region has 18 residues. V was pared by 4 bases and J by 1 base, with 14 bases of the junction left unmatched. CDR1 MGHRA and CDR2 YSYEKL come from the germline V gene. CDR3 residues: CASSLGWASGAMSYEQYV. CDR3 bases: TGCGCCAGCAGCCTCGGCTGGGCTAGCGGGGCAATGTCCTACGAGCAGTACGTC.

The J gene is TRBJ1-4, the V gene TRBV7-9; D is perhaps TRBD1 (6 bases). Germline V gene sequence: CDR1 SEHNR, CDR2 FQNEAQ (reference sequence). The CDR3 runs 14 residues. Trimming shortened V by 0 bases and J by 8 bases, and 10 bases separated the two germline ends. The CDR3 protein is CASSLAGGWEKLFF. CDR3 bases: TGTGCCAGCAGCTTAGCTGGGGGCTGGGAAAAACTGTTTTTT.

The genes are TRBV5-1 and TRBJ2-1; D may be TRBD1 (6 bases). CDR3 length: 15 amino acids. CDR1 and CDR2 from the germline V gene are SGHRS and YFSETQ. V lost 0 bases, J lost 0 bases, and 7 bases lay in between. Here the CDR3 reads CASSLGGGSYNEQFF. CDR3 DNA: TGCGCCAGCAGCTTGGGAGGGGGCTCCTACAATGAGCAGTTCTTC.

This chain uses TRBV19 with TRBJ1-1; D unclear. The CDR3 is 13 residues long. V lost 7 bases and J 2 bases, leaving 11 bases between the germline ends. The germline V gene has CDR1 LNHDA and CDR2 SQIVND (reference sequence). CDR3 region: CASNRRVNTEAFF. Written as DNA, the CDR3 is TGTGCCAGTAATAGGCGGGTAAACACTGAAGCTTTCTTT.

This clone was recorded only once. CDR3 bases: TGTGCCAGCAGCCTGGAGGGTAGCGGGATATACGAGCAGTACTTC. The encoded protein is CASSLEGSGIYEQYF. V usage is TRBV5-4 and J usage is TRBJ2-7, with 8 nucleotides matching TRBD2. Germline V lookup: CDR1 SGHNT, CDR2 YYREEE (reference sequence). This CDR3 comprises 15 residues. V was clipped by 4 bases and J by 4 bases; unmatched bases: 10.

The chain is built from TRBV7-8 and TRBJ2-3; D not certain. V lost 5 bases and J lost 2, with 14 bases in between. CDR3 size: 15 residues. The V gene's germline CDR1 is SGHVS and CDR2 FQNEAQ. DNA of the CDR3: TGTGCCAGCAGCGCTTCTACAGTTTACACAGATACGCAGTATTTT. Residues: CASSASTVYTDTQYF.

This clone was recorded once. V usage is TRBV11-2 and J usage is TRBJ2-3; maybe TRBD2 (5 bases). Looked up from germline, CDR1 is SGHAT and CDR2 is FQNNGV. The CDR3 length is 15 residues. V shed 3 bases and J shed 2 bases, with 12 bases lying between them. The CDR3 protein is CASSLGSPVTDTQYF. The CDR3 DNA reads TGTGCCAGCAGCTTGGGGAGCCCCGTCACAGATACGCAGTATTTT.

This clone appeared a few times. The chain recombines TRBV5-1 with TRBJ1-6; D is possibly TRBD1 (5 bases). In germline, CDR1 is SGHRS, CDR2 YFSETQ. V shed 1 base and J shed 9 bases, with 14 bases lying between them. This CDR3 is built from 15 residues. CDR3 coding DNA: TGCGCCAGCAGCTTGAAGGGCCAGGGCAGTTCACCCCTCCACTTT. Encoded protein: CASSLKGQGSSPLHF.

This clone was found a few times. The chain recombines TRBV28 with TRBJ1-5; D perhaps matches TRBD1 (6 bases). The CDR3 loop spans 16 amino acids. Germline CDR1 is MDHEN and CDR2 is SYDVKM. The V end lost 5 bases, the J end lost 7 bases, and 21 bases lay between the germline ends. The CDR3 nucleotides read TGTGCCAGCAGTCTGGGGCTGGGGGGGGCCAGACAGCCCCAGCATTTT. Translating gives CASSLGLGGARQPQHF.

V gene TRBV6-5 combines with J gene TRBJ1-1; D remains ambiguous. The germline V gene has CDR1 MNHEY and CDR2 SVGAGI. The CDR3 covers 12 residues. DNA of the CDR3: TGTGGTGTGAGGTTAGTCCACACTGAAGCTTTCTTT. Translated, it gives CGVRLVHTEAFF.

The count of this clone is one. The chain employs TRBV10-3 and TRBJ2-3; D uncertain. CDR3 length: 14 residues. From germline, CDR1 is ENHRY and CDR2 SYGVKD. The V and J ends lost 0 bases and 0 bases respectively, with 4 bases between them. DNA for the CDR3: TGTGCCATCAGTGAGTCCGGGAGCACAGATACGCAGTATTTT. The encoded protein is CAISESGSTDTQYF.

This clone is a singleton in its sample. The chain combines TRBV5-1 with TRBJ1-1, with TRBD1 matching over 9 bases. V shed 0 bases and J 3 bases; nucleotides not matched to a gene: 3. The CDR3 consists of 15 residues. Germline values: CDR1 SGHRS, CDR2 YFSETQ. The CDR3 spells CASSLADRGDTEAFF. For the CDR3, the DNA is TGCGCCAGCAGCTTGGCCGACAGGGGGGACACTGAAGCTTTCTTT.

The chain employs TRBV2 and TRBJ1-2; D remains ambiguous. The CDR3 length is 13 residues. Trimming shortened V by 4 bases and J by 2 bases, and 8 bases separated the two germline ends. CDR1 and CDR2 from the germline V gene are SNHLY and FYNNEI. The CDR3 protein is CASSAKPNYGYTF. The CDR3 coding sequence is TGTGCCAGCAGTGCGAAGCCAAACTATGGCTACACCTTC.

The chain uses TRBV4-1 and TRBJ1-2, with D maybe TRBD1 (5 bases). Germline assignment: CDR1 MGHRA and CDR2 YSYEKL. The V end lost 1 base, the J end lost 6 bases, and 12 bases lay between the germline ends. This CDR3 spans 14 amino acids. The chain's CDR3 is CASSQAGATNGYTF. DNA for the CDR3: TGCGCCAGCAGCCAAGCTGGGGCAACCAATGGCTACACCTTC.